The 19 T cell receptor beta chains presented below share a single source sample, sequenced in a study of patients and donors after allogeneic stem cell transplantation. TCRdb ran MiXCR on the RT-PCR reads and lists one entry per CDR3 protein. The data show tens of thousands of distinct CDR3 sequences, around 7% seen once. Sequenced input: blood, either unsorted or a sorted T cell fraction (not recorded which). All receptors come from a human donor who was either an allogeneic HSCT recipient or a stem cell or donor lymphocyte infusion donor (not recorded which). It is not recorded whose cells these are; they may come from a transplant donor.

This clonotype was counted at least ten times. V is TRBV30 and J is TRBJ1-1; D unclear. V lost 0 bases and J lost 8, with 10 bases in between. Germline V gene sequence: CDR1 GTSNPN, CDR2 SVGIG (reference sequence). The CDR3 runs 12 residues. For the CDR3, the DNA is TGTGCCTGGAGTGTCAGTAGGGCCGAAGCTTTCTTT. Encoded protein: CAWSVSRAEAFF.

Comments on this clonotype: One junction end disagrees with the germline gene, perhaps due to a read error. This chain connects TRBV3-1 to TRBJ1-3; a weak D match, TRBD1 (6 bases). The CDR3 extends over 16 amino acids. Germline-derived CDR1 and CDR2 are LGHDT and YNNKEL (reference sequence). CDR3 residues: CAGSQDLGGNGNTIYF. For the CDR3, the DNA is TGTGCCGGCAGCCAAGATCTAGGGGGGAATGGAAACACCATATATTTT.

There are a few counts of this clonotype. This chain connects TRBV28 to TRBJ2-7, with 8 bases identical to TRBD1. J gave up 7 bases and V 5 bases, and 13 bases lay outside the gene matches. Germline CDR1 MDHEN, CDR2 SYDVKM. The CDR3 runs 15 residues. The CDR3 sequence: CASSPLRQGAREQYF. The CDR3 bases are TGTGCCAGCAGTCCGCTGAGGCAGGGGGCGAGGGAGCAGTACTTC.

This clonotype has at least ten counts. This chain connects TRBV29-1 to TRBJ2-5, with D possibly being TRBD2 (5 bases). CDR1 is SQVTM and CDR2 is ANQGSEA in the germline V gene. CDR3 length: 12 residues. Trimming pared 6 bases from V and 2 bases from J, leaving 10 bases between. CDR3 DNA sequence: TGCAGCGTCGCACGGGATCAAGAGACCCAGTACTTC. Its translation: CSVARDQETQYF.

This clonotype was seen many times. The chain is built from TRBV15 and TRBJ2-3; TRBD1 might be the D (5 bases). The CDR3 length is 15 residues. V was shortened by 1 base and J by 4 bases, with 12 bases between the two germline ends. Germline CDR1 LNHNV, CDR2 YYDKDF (reference sequence). CDR3 in amino acids: CATSRAGFSSDTQYF. The CDR3 DNA reads as TGTGCCACCAGCAGAGCAGGGTTTAGTTCAGATACGCAGTATTTT.

This clonotype was recorded at least ten times. The chain is built from TRBV20-1 and TRBJ1-2; no firm D call. Germline V lookup: CDR1 DFQATT, CDR2 SNEGSKA (reference sequence). CDR3 length: 12 residues. Trimming pared 1 base from V and 4 bases from J, leaving 7 bases between. In DNA, the CDR3 is TGCAGTGCTAGAGGCATGGGCTATGGCTACACCTTC. This sequence encodes CSARGMGYGYTF.

In this sample, this clonotype turned up many times. The J gene is TRBJ2-7, the V gene TRBV21-1. TRBV21-1 is a pseudogene segment. This CDR3 has 17 residues. The chain's CDR3 is CASSPTYREPNSYEQYF. CDR3 bases: TGTGCCAGCAGCCCAACGTATCGAGAGCCCAATTCCTACGAGCAGTACTTC.

This clonotype was counted at least ten times. The V call is TRBV18, the J call TRBJ1-2; weak D call: TRBD1 (6 bases). The CDR3 has 13 residues. The V gene lost 3 bases and the J gene lost 4 bases, with 9 bases spanning the gap. Germline V gene sequence: CDR1 KGHSH, CDR2 LQKENI. This chain's CDR3 is CASSPGRGYGYTF. The CDR3 DNA sequence: TGTGCCAGCTCACCCGGCAGGGGCTATGGCTACACCTTC.

The chain is built from TRBV24-1 and TRBJ2-6; 8 bases agree with TRBD1. Trimming removed 6 bases from V and 2 bases from J; junction bases left unmatched: 2. The CDR3 is 15 amino acids. Germline CDR1 reads KGHDR; CDR2 reads SFDVKD. CDR3 loop: CATSYRGAGANVLTF. CDR3 sequence (DNA): TGTGCCACCAGTTACAGGGGGGCTGGGGCCAACGTCCTGACTTTC.

This clonotype was observed many times. The chain links TRBV6-5 to TRBJ1-5; no definite D call. V shed 0 bases and J shed 3 bases, with 6 bases lying between them. The CDR3 runs to 14 residues. Germline CDR1 and CDR2: MNHEY and SVGAGI. CDR3 protein: CASSYSGSNQPQHF. Written as DNA, the CDR3 is TGTGCCAGCAGTTACTCCGGGTCCAATCAGCCCCAGCATTTT.

This clonotype was counted at least ten times. V usage is TRBV9 and J usage is TRBJ2-3; D gene unclear. The CDR3 length is 13 residues. The germline CDR1 and CDR2 sequences are SGDLS and YYNGEE. V lost 3 bases, J lost 1 base, and 6 bases lay in between. CDR3 bases: TGTGCCAGCAGCGCTACAGGCACAGATACGCAGTATTTT. This encodes CASSATGTDTQYF.

The chain carries TRBV6-5 and TRBJ2-1, with 11 bases that match TRBD2. This CDR3 has 15 residues. Germline assignment: CDR1 MNHEY and CDR2 SVGAGI. Trimming at V came to 6 bases and at J to 2 bases, leaving 3 bases not matched to a gene. The DNA of the CDR3 is TGTGCCAGCAGCACTAGCGGGAGTACCTACAATGAGCAGTTCTTC. This translates into CASSTSGSTYNEQFF.

This clonotype was seen more than once but under ten times. The rearrangement links TRBV5-6 to TRBJ1-3; no firm D call. Germline V gives CDR1 SGHDT, CDR2 YYEEEE. V was trimmed by 4 bases and J by 0 bases, leaving 11 bases between them. The length of the CDR3 is 15 residues. This CDR3 reads CASSLGRYSGNTIYF. For the CDR3, the DNA is TGTGCCAGCAGCCTAGGACGCTACTCTGGAAACACCATATATTTT.

This clonotype has more than one count but fewer than ten. The gene calls are TRBV28 and TRBJ2-7; TRBD1 is a possible D gene (8 bases). The germline V and J ends were trimmed by 6 bases and 3 bases, with 18 bases remaining between them. CDR1 and CDR2 from the germline V gene are MDHEN and SYDVKM. This CDR3 region has 15 residues. CDR3 in DNA: TGTGCCAGCAGCAACAGGGGGGGACTGTACTACGAGCAGTACTTC. It codes for CASSNRGGLYYEQYF.

The chain joins TRBV5-1 to TRBJ2-1; 7 positions agree with TRBD2. V lost 0 bases, J lost 8 bases, and 17 bases stayed unmatched. The CDR3 is 18 amino acids. Per the germline V gene, CDR1 is SGHRS and CDR2 is YFSETQ. This CDR3 is CASSLAKWEGRRFDEQFF. The CDR3 DNA reads TGCGCCAGCAGCTTGGCCAAGTGGGAGGGCAGACGTTTCGATGAGCAGTTCTTC.

At least ten counts were recorded for this clonotype. J is TRBJ2-3 and V is TRBV29-1; 12 positions agree with TRBD2. Germline CDR1 is SQVTM and CDR2 is ANQGSEA. The CDR3 runs 15 residues. J gave up 2 bases and V 1 base, and 1 base lay outside the gene matches. The CDR3 nucleotides are TGCAGCGTTGAAGGACTAGCGGGGGACACAGATACGCAGTATTTT. Translation: CSVEGLAGDTDTQYF.

This clonotype was found many times. This sequence joins TRBV10-3 and TRBJ1-3; TRBD1 agrees at 7 bases. CDR1 and CDR2 (germline): ENHRY, SYGVKD. Trimming took 9 bases from V and 2 from J; bases not matched to a gene: 10. This CDR3 has 15 residues. CDR3 amino acids: CAIMPGQSAGNTIYF. In DNA, the CDR3 is TGTGCCATTATGCCGGGACAGTCGGCTGGAAACACCATATATTTT.

There are a few counts of this clonotype. The rearrangement uses TRBV4-1 and TRBJ2-2; D remains unclear. V shed 1 base and J shed 6 bases, with 9 bases lying between them. Germline V gene data show CDR1 as MGHRA and CDR2 as YSYEKL. CDR3 length: 14 amino acids. The CDR3 sequence: CASSQGTGAGELFF. In nucleotides, the CDR3 is TGCGCCAGCAGCCAAGGCACCGGAGCCGGGGAGCTGTTTTTT.

This clonotype was picked up a small number of times. The J gene is TRBJ2-2, the V gene TRBV7-9; 14 bases map to TRBD2. With 1 base clipped from V and 8 bases from J, the junction kept 6 bases outside the gene matches. CDR3 size: 17 residues. The germline V gene encodes CDR1 SEHNR and CDR2 FQNEAQ (reference sequence). The CDR3: CASSLGPGLAGDGELFF. In DNA, the CDR3 is TGTGCCAGCAGCTTAGGTCCGGGACTAGCGGGAGATGGGGAGCTGTTTTTT.